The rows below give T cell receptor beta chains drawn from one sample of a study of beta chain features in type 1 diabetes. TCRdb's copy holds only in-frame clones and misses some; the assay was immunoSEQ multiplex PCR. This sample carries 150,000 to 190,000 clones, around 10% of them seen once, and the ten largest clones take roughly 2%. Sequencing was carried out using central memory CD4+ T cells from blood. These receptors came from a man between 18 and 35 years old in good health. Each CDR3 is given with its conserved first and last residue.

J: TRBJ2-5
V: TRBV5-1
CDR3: CASSPGTSAQETQYF

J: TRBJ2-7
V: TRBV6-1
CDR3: CASSEGTRQLYEQYF

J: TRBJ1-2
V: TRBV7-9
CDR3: CASSLNQGHGYTF

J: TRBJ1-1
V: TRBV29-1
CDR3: CSVSDANTEAFF

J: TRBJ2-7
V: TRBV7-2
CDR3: CASSSIGYEQYF

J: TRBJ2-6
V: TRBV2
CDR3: CASSVSRGAGANVLTF

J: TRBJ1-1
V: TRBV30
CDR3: CARGLMNTEAFF

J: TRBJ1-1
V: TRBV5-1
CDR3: CASSSTPGNTEAFF

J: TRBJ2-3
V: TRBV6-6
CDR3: CASSPGGSNTDTQYF

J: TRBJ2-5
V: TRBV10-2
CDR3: CASLATSETQYF

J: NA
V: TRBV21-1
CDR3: CASSKFDPGAEQYF

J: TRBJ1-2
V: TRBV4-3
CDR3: CASSQQASYGYTF

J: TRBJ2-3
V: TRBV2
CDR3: CASKGSLGTDTQYF

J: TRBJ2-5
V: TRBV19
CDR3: CATGPGQGFGETQYF

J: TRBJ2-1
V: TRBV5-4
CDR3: CASSLASGSYNEQFF

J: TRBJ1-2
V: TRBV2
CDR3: CASTTIDSSGYTF

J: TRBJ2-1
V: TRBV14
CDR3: CASSPWLGAEQFF

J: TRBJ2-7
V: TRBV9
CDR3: CAASRGQDSYEQYF

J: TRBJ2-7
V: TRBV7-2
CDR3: CASLTGQGRDYEQYF

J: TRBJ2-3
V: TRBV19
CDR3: CASMPGIGTDTQYF

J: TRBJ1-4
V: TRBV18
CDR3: CASSHDLAGKNEKLFF

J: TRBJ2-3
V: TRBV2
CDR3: CASIARLAGVVDTQYF

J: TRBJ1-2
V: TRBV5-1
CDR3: CASSLDGTNYGYTF

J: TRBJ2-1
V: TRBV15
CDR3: CATSREGGGRRDEQFF

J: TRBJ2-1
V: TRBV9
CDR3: CASSVATGTSGGVEQFF

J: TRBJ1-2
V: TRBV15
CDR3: CATSRDGNYGYTF

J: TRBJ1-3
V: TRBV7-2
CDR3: CASSYRTGGFSGNTIYF

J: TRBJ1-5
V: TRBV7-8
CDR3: CASSARGGNQPQHF

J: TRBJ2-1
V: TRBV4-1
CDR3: CASSQGTSGNNEQFF

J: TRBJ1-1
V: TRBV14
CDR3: CASSQDNTEAFF

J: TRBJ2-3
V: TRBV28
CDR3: CASRGITDTQYF

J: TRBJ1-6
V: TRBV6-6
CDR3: CASSSSTGGYNSPLHF

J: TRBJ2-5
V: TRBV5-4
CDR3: CASSPSTGGGETQYF

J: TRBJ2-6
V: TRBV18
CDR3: CASSPAGANVLTF

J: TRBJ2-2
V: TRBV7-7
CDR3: CASSPRGSNTGELFF

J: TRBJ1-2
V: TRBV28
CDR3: CATLFGDSNYGYTF

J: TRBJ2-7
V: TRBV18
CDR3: CASSPRAVGPYEQYF

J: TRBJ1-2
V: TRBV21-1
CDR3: CASNQTVKGDGYTF

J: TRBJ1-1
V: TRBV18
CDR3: CASSPHGQMNTEAFF

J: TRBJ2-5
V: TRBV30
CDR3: CAWSKWGRETQYF

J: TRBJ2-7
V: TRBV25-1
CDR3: CASSEPGTGYGKQYF

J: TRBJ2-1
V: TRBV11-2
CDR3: CASSLVWTGLPRNNEQFF

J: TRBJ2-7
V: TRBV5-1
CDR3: CASSLRGEVYEQYF

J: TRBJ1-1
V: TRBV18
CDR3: CASSPNRGTVGTEAFF

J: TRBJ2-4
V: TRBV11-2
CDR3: CASSLGLVAKNIQYF

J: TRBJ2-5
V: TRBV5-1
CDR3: CASSLGLRQYQETQYF

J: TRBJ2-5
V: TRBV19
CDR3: CASSYHGQGKETQYF

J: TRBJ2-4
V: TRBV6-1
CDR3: CASSARDRGRTAKNIQYF

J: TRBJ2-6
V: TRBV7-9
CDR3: CASSSAAVAKKAGANVLTF

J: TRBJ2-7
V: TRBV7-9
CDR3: CASSLSPEQYF